The rows below give T cell receptor beta chains drawn from one sample of a study of cytomegalovirus exposure and HLA in healthy donors. Libraries were prepared by immunoSEQ multiplex PCR; TCRdb keeps only in-frame clonotypes and omits some of them. The sample consists of around 110,000 clones, more than 75% of them appearing once. Specimen: PBMCs. The source of these receptors is a woman in her fifties or sixties in good health and CMV-seropositive. Each CDR3 is given with its conserved first and last residue. A D gene is named only where the DNA matches it firmly. Expanded clones get a size class; other rows say once, few or many, or leave the size out.

V: TRBV5-1; size: -; D: TRBD1; J: TRBJ1-2; CDR3: CASSLGQGFDGYTF; DNA: TGCGCCAGCAGCTTGGGACAGGGATTCGATGGCTACACCTTC
V: TRBV19; size: -; D: TRBD1; J: TRBJ1-3; CDR3: CASSVGTGPGNTIYF; DNA: TGTGCCAGTAGTGTCGGGACAGGGCCTGGAAACACCATATATTTT
V: TRBV4-3; size: -; D: TRBD1; J: TRBJ2-5; CDR3: CASSQDPQGAGETQYF; DNA: TGCGCCAGCAGCCAAGATCCCCAGGGGGCGGGAGAGACCCAGTACTTC
V: TRBV6-6; size: -; D: TRBD1; J: TRBJ2-2; CDR3: CATAGTGAGGELFF; DNA: TGTGCCACCGCCGGGACAGGGGCGGGCGGGGAGCTGTTTTTT
V: TRBV19; size: -; D: TRBD1; J: TRBJ1-2; CDR3: CASSLRTGIDGYTF; DNA: TGTGCCAGTAGTCTCAGGACAGGGATAGATGGCTACACCTTC
V: TRBV14; size: -; D: TRBD1; J: TRBJ2-5; CDR3: CASSGRQGAKMETQYF; DNA: TGTGCCAGCAGCGGACGACAGGGGGCTAAGATGGAGACCCAGTACTTC
V: TRBV12-5; size: -; D: -; J: TRBJ2-1; CDR3: CASGLNSRVQFF; DNA: TGTGCTAGTGGTTTGAATTCGAGGGTGCAGTTCTTC
V: TRBV6-6; size: -; D: -; J: TRBJ2-5; CDR3: CASSYSRAGKETQYF; DNA: TGTGCCAGCAGTTATTCCAGGGCCGGTAAGGAGACCCAGTACTTC
V: TRBV7-9; size: -; D: TRBD1; J: TRBJ1-2; CDR3: CASSLASLRTGGSYGYTF; DNA: TGTGCCAGCAGCTTAGCATCGTTGCGGACAGGAGGATCCTATGGCTACACCTTC
V: TRBV11-2; size: -; D: -; J: TRBJ2-5; CDR3: CASSLDPGEETQYF; DNA: TGTGCCAGCAGCTTAGATCCGGGGGAAGAGACCCAGTACTTC
V: TRBV7-9; size: -; D: TRBD1; J: TRBJ2-3; CDR3: CASSPDRGLSTDTQYF; DNA: TGTGCCAGCAGCCCCGACAGGGGGTTGAGCACAGATACGCAGTATTTT
V: TRBV6-5; size: -; D: -; J: TRBJ2-3; CDR3: CASAEDYTDTQYF; DNA: TGTGCCAGCGCCGAGGACTACACAGATACGCAGTATTTT
V: TRBV18; size: -; D: -; J: TRBJ2-1; CDR3: CASSVLSISYNEQFF; DNA: TGTGCCAGCTCAGTACTTAGTATATCCTACAATGAGCAGTTCTTC
V: TRBV5-1; size: once; D: TRBD1; J: TRBJ1-1; CDR3: CASSAGQGFLNTEAFF; DNA: TGCGCCAGCAGCGCGGGACAGGGGTTCCTGAACACTGAAGCTTTCTTT
V: TRBV28; size: -; D: -; J: TRBJ1-1; CDR3: CASRRWETTEAFF; DNA: TGTGCCAGCAGAAGGTGGGAGACCACTGAAGCTTTCTTT
V: TRBV27; size: -; D: TRBD1; J: TRBJ1-2; CDR3: CASSAAQGYYGYTF; DNA: TGTGCCAGCAGTGCCGCACAGGGGTACTATGGCTACACCTTC
V: TRBV29-1; size: -; D: -; J: TRBJ1-4; CDR3: CSVRQLNEKLFF; DNA: TGCAGCGTAAGACAGCTTAATGAAAAACTGTTTTTT
V: TRBV11-2; size: -; D: TRBD2; J: TRBJ2-5; CDR3: CASSFPLAGGPETQYF; DNA: TGTGCCAGCAGCTTCCCACTAGCGGGGGGGCCAGAGACCCAGTACTTC
V: TRBV27; size: -; D: -; J: TRBJ2-1; CDR3: CASIRYLGGASYNEQFF; DNA: TGTGCCAGCATCCGTTACTTGGGGGGGGCATCCTACAATGAGCAGTTCTTC
V: TRBV28; size: -; D: -; J: TRBJ2-3; CDR3: CASLWGRSDTQYF; DNA: TGTGCCAGCCTTTGGGGGCGATCAGATACGCAGTATTTT
V: TRBV30; size: -; D: -; J: TRBJ1-3; CDR3: CAWTQGQPGGTIYF; DNA: TGTGCCTGGACCCAGGGGCAGCCGGGGGGCACCATATATTTT
V: TRBV5-5; size: -; D: -; J: TRBJ2-1; CDR3: CASSSGHNRLYEQFF; DNA: TGTGCCAGCAGCTCGGGACACAATCGTTTATATGAGCAGTTCTTC
V: TRBV6-5; size: -; D: TRBD1; J: TRBJ1-2; CDR3: CASSRARGDYGYTF; DNA: TGTGCCAGCAGCCGTGCCAGGGGGGACTATGGCTACACCTTC
V: TRBV28; size: -; D: -; J: TRBJ1-2; CDR3: CASVAGAQWYGYTF; DNA: TGTGCCAGCGTCGCAGGGGCGCAGTGGTATGGCTACACCTTC
V: TRBV7-8; size: -; D: -; J: TRBJ2-2; CDR3: CASSPRWWQGSNTGELFF; DNA: TGTGCCAGCAGCCCACGATGGTGGCAGGGGAGTAACACCGGGGAGCTGTTTTTT
V: TRBV29-1; size: few; D: -; J: TRBJ1-1; CDR3: CSVDRGGEAFF; DNA: TGCAGCGTTGATAGGGGAGGTGAAGCTTTCTTT
V: TRBV10-3; size: -; D: -; J: TRBJ1-6; CDR3: CAIRQAFDRPLHF; DNA: TGTGCCATCAGACAGGCCTTTGATCGTCCCCTCCACTTT
V: TRBV13; size: -; D: -; J: TRBJ2-3; CDR3: CASSSRRTPDTQYF; DNA: TGTGCCAGCAGCTCCCGGAGAACTCCAGATACGCAGTATTTT
V: TRBV28; size: -; D: TRBD1; J: TRBJ2-1; CDR3: CASSVRVGTGTDEQFF; DNA: TGTGCCAGCAGCGTGAGGGTCGGGACAGGTACCGATGAGCAGTTCTTC
V: TRBV18; size: -; D: TRBD1; J: TRBJ2-1; CDR3: CASSPSGTGLYEQFF; DNA: TGTGCCAGCTCACCTTCGGGGACAGGGCTCTACGAGCAGTTCTTC
V: TRBV5-1; size: many; D: -; J: TRBJ1-3; CDR3: CASSLYGSSGNTIYF; DNA: TGCGCCAGCAGCTTGTACGGGAGCTCTGGAAACACCATATATTTT
V: TRBV28; size: -; D: TRBD1; J: TRBJ1-6; CDR3: CASRLNPGGTGNNSPLHF; DNA: TGTGCCAGCAGATTAAATCCTGGGGGGACAGGCAATAATTCACCCCTCCACTTT
V: TRBV6-1; size: few; D: -; J: TRBJ1-5; CDR3: CASSLNYQPQHF; DNA: TGTGCCAGCAGTTTAAACTATCAGCCCCAGCATTTT
V: TRBV5-1; size: -; D: TRBD1; J: TRBJ2-1; CDR3: CASSLVGQGVYNEQFF; DNA: TGCGCCAGCAGCTTGGTCGGCCAGGGGGTATACAATGAGCAGTTCTTC
V: TRBV5-4; size: -; D: TRBD2; J: TRBJ2-3; CDR3: CASSLELAGAYTQYF; DNA: TGTGCCAGCAGCTTGGAACTAGCGGGGGCCTATACGCAGTATTTT
V: TRBV28; size: few; D: TRBD1; J: TRBJ2-1; CDR3: CASSLYGTGLNEQFF; DNA: TGTGCCAGCAGCCTTTACGGGACAGGCCTCAATGAGCAGTTCTTC
V: TRBV19; size: -; D: -; J: TRBJ1-5; CDR3: CASSIGGQQPQHF; DNA: TGTGCCAGTAGTATAGGCGGCCAGCAGCCCCAGCATTTT
V: TRBV4-1; size: -; D: -; J: TRBJ1-6; CDR3: CASSQEGSNSPLHF; DNA: TGCGCCAGCAGCCAAGAGGGCAGTAATTCACCCCTCCACTTT
V: TRBV6-5; size: -; D: TRBD1; J: TRBJ2-7; CDR3: CASSSRARTGSYEQYF; DNA: TGTGCCAGCAGTTCTCGAGCGAGGACAGGGTCCTACGAGCAGTACTTC
V: TRBV19; size: -; D: TRBD2; J: TRBJ2-2; CDR3: CASSLLAGARGELFF; DNA: TGTGCCAGTAGCTTACTAGCGGGGGCCAGGGGGGAGCTGTTTTTT
V: TRBV13; size: -; D: TRBD2; J: TRBJ2-7; CDR3: CASSLGRASGPYEQYF; DNA: TGTGCCAGCAGCTTAGGCCGGGCTAGCGGTCCCTACGAGCAGTACTTC